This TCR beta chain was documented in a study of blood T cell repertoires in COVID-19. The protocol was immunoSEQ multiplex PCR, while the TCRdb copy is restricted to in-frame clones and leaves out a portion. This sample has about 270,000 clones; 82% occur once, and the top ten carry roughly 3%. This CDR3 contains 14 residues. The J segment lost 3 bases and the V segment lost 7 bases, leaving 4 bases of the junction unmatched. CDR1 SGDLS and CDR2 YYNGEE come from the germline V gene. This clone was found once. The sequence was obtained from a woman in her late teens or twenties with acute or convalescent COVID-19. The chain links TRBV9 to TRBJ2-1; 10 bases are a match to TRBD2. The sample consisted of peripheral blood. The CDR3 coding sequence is TGTGCCAGCGGAAGGACTAGCGGCTACAATGAGCAGTTCTTC. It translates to CASGRTSGYNEQFF.